The present TCR beta chain was sequenced within a study of blood T cell repertoires in COVID-19. Study in general: Italy, Spain and the United States were the sources of the convalescent and acute COVID-19 samples. From T cells, B-cell-depleted T cells, or PBMCs came the material, which was cDNA or gDNA.

V was trimmed by 4 bases and J by 7 bases, leaving 19 bases between them. Germline V gene sequence: CDR1 LGHNA, CDR2 YNFKEQ. The CDR3 extends over 15 amino acids. In the original processing: By means of reference gene primer amplification, nucleated cell counts were estimated. Sequencing used immunoSEQ multiplex PCR; TCRdb keeps in-frame clones, though not all of them. Clonal size and the V and J genes are those of that table, whereas D and trimming came from the DNA. This table holds hundreds of thousands of clones, around 87% found once. This sequence originates from a woman in her thirties or forties who had recovered from COVID-19. This chain connects TRBV4-2 to TRBJ1-1; D is uncertain. The sequenced material came from peripheral blood. The CDR3 DNA follows: TGTGCCAGCAGCCCATCGGCGGAATCCGTCCGTGAAGCTTTCTTT. Its protein product is CASSPSAESVREAFF.